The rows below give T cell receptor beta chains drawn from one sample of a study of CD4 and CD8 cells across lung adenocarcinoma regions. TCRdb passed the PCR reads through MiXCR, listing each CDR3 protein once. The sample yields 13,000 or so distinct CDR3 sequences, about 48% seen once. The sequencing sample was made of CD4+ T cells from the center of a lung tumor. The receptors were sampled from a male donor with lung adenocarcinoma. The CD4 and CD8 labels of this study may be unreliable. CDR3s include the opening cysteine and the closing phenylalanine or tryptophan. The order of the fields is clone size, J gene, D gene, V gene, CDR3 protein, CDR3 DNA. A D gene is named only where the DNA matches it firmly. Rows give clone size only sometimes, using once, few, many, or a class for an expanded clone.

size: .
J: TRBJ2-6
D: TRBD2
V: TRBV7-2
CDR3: CASSFGTSVRANVLTF
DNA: TGTGCCAGCAGCTTCGGGACTAGCGTTAGGGCCAACGTCCTGACTTTC

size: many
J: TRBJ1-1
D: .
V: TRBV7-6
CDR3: CASSLAGDTEAFF
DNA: TGTGCCAGCAGCTTAGCAGGAGACACTGAAGCTTTCTTT

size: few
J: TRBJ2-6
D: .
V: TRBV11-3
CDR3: CASSAQLAAGANVLTF
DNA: TGTGCCAGCAGCGCCCAACTAGCTGCCGGGGCCAACGTCCTGACTTTC

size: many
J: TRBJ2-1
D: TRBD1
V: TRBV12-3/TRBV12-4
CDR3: CASRGTGLDYNEQFF
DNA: TGTGCCAGCAGAGGGACAGGTTTAGACTACAATGAGCAGTTCTTC

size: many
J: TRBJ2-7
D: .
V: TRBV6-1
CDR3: CASSEYRAYEQYF
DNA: TGTGCCAGCAGTGAATACCGAGCCTACGAGCAGTACTTC

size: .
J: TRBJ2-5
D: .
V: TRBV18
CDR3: CASSPESRARNTQYF
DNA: TGTGCCAGCTCACCCGAAAGCCGTGCCCGGAACACCCAGTACTTC

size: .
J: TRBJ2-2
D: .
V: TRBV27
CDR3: CASSLEVRTGELFF
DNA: TGTGCCAGCAGTTTAGAAGTGAGGACCGGGGAGCTGTTTTTT

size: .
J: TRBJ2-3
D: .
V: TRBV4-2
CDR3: CASSQEGARDPPDTQYF
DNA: TGTGCCAGCAGCCAAGAAGGTGCGCGGGACCCCCCCGATACGCAGTATTTT

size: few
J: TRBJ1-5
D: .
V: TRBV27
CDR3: CASSPELGVQPQHF
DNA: TGTGCCAGCAGTCCCGAGCTAGGGGTTCAGCCCCAGCATTTT

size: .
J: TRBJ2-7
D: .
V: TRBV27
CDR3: CASSLGRNYEQYF
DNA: TGTGCCAGCAGTTTAGGGAGGAACTACGAGCAGTACTTC

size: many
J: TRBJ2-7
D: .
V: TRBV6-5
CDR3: CASSTTGLLGVHEQYF
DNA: TGTGCCAGCAGTACAACGGGACTTCTAGGGGTCCACGAGCAGTACTTC

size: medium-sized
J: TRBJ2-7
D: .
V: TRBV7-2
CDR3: CASSSFYSYEQYF
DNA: TGTGCCAGCAGCTCTTTTTACTCCTACGAGCAGTACTTC

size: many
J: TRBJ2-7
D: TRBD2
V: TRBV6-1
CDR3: CASSPSGLGSYEQYF
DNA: TGTGCCAGCAGTCCTTCGGGACTAGGCTCCTACGAGCAGTACTTC

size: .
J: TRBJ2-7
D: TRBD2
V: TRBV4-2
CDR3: CASSHTSGRAGLGEQYF
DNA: TGTGCCAGCAGCCATACTAGCGGGAGGGCCGGTTTGGGCGAGCAGTACTTC

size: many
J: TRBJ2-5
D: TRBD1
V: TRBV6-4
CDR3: CASSWTGRETQYF
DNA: TGTGCCAGCTCCTGGACAGGGAGGGAGACCCAGTACTTC

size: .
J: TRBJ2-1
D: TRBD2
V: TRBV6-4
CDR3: CASSDSGNYNEQFF
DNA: TGTGCCAGCAGTGATAGCGGGAACTACAATGAGCAGTTCTTC

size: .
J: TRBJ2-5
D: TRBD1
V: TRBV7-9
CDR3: CASSLGQIQETQYF
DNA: TGTGCCAGCAGCTTGGGACAGATCCAAGAGACCCAGTACTTC

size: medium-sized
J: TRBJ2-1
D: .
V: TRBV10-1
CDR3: CASSEAVFQGNGYQFF
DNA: TGCGCCAGCAGTGAGGCTGTTTTCCAGGGGAATGGTTATCAGTTCTTC

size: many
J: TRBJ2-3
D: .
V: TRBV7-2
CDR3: CASSLAGGRGDTQYF
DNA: TGTGCCAGCAGCTTAGCGGGGGGCCGGGGAGATACGCAGTATTTT

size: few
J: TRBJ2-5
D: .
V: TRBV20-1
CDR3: CSAHGPGVWQETQYF
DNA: TGCAGTGCCCACGGCCCGGGAGTTTGGCAAGAGACCCAGTACTTC

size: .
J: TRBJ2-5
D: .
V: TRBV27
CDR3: CASSAGRGGCDKDTQYF
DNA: TGTGCCAGCAGTGCGGGGCGCGGGGGCTGTGACAAAGATACCCAGTACTTC

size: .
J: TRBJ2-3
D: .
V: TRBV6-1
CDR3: CASSQREWDKDTQYF
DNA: TGTGCCAGCAGTCAGAGGGAGTGGGACAAAGACACTCAGTACTTT

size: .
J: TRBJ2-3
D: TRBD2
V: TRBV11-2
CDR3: CASSIGTSGTDTQYF
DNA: TGTGCCAGCAGCATCGGGACTAGCGGCACAGATACGCAGTATTTT

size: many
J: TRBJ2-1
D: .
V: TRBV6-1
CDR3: CASSEALEYNEQFF
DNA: TGTGCCAGCAGTGAAGCGCTAGAGTACAATGAGCAGTTCTTC

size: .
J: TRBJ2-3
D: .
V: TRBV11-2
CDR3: CASSWGGPDTQYF
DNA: TGTGCCAGCAGCTGGGGAGGCCCAGATACGCAGTATTTT

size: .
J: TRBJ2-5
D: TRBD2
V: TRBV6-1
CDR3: CASSPSGRETQYF
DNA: TGTGCCAGCAGCCCCAGCGGGAGAGAGACCCAGTACTTC

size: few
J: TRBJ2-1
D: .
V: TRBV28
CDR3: CASSTLRREQFF
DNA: TGTGCCAGCAGTACCCTTAGACGGGAGCAGTTCTTC

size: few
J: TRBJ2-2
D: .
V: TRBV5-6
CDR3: CASSFYSGSAGELFF
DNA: TGTGCCAGCAGCTTTTATTCAGGGAGCGCCGGGGAGCTGTTTTTT

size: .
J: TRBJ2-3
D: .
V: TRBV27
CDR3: CASGGLGGLVKDTQYF
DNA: TGTGCCAGCGGGGGGCTCGGGGGCCTCGTCAAAGATACGCAGTACTTT

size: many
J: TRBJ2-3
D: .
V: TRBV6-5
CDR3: CASSYSGDTQYF
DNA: TGTGCCAGCAGTTACTCAGGGGATACGCAGTATTTT

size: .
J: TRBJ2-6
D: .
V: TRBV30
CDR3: CAWTRGADGANVLTF
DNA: TGTGCCTGGACTAGGGGGGCAGATGGGGCCAACGTCCTGACTTTC

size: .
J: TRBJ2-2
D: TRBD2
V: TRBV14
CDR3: CASSQFLGLAVSRSGELFF
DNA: TGTGCCAGCAGCCAATTTTTGGGACTAGCGGTCTCGCGGTCCGGGGAGCTGTTTTTT

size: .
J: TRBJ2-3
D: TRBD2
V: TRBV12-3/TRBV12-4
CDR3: CAGIGGGDQDTQYF
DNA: TGTGCGGGGATCGGGGGGGGGGACCAAGATACGCAGTACTTT

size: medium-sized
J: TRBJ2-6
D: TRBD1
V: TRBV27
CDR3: CASRPSYRGPGANVLTF
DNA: TGTGCCAGCAGGCCAAGTTACAGGGGGCCTGGGGCCAACGTCCTGACTTTC

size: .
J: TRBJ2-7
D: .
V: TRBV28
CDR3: CASSPLNSYEQYF
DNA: TGTGCCAGCAGTCCACTGAACTCCTACGAGCAGTACTTC

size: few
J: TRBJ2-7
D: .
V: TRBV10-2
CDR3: CASSDSYEQYF
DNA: TGCGCCAGCAGTGACTCCTACGAGCAGTACTTC

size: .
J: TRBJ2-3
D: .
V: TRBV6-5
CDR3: CASSYGATDTQYF
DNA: TGTGCCAGCAGTTACGGGGCAACAGATACGCAGTATTTT

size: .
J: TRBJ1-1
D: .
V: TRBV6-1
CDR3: CASSPRGNTEAFF
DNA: TGTGCCAGCAGCCCCCGGGGAAACACTGAAGCTTTCTTT

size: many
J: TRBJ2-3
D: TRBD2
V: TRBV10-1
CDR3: CASSEAGGRDTDTQYF
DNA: TGCGCCAGCAGTGAGGCCGGCGGGAGAGACACAGATACGCAGTATTTT

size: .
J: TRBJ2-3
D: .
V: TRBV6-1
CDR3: CASGLGEGHTDTQYF
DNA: TGTGCCAGCGGGCTCGGGGAAGGGCACACAGATACGCAGTATTTT

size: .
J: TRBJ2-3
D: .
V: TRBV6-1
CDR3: CARRWANGMQYF
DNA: TGTGCCAGGCGTTGGGCGAATGGCATGCAGTATTTT

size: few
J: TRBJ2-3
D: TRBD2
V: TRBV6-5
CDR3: CASSYSKGLAGNTDTQYF
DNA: TGTGCCAGCAGTTACTCAAAGGGACTAGCGGGGAACACAGATACGCAGTATTTT

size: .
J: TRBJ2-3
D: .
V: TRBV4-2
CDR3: CASRGDGGTATETQYF
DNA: TGTGCCAGCAGGGGGGACGGGGGAACCGCCACAGAGACGCAGTATTTT

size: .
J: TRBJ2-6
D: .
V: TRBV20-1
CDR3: CSARDLAGANVLTF
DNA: TGCAGTGCTAGAGACCTAGCTGGGGCCAACGTCCTGACTTTC

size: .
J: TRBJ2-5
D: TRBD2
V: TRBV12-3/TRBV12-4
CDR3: CASSSGTSGRVETQYF
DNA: TGTGCCAGCAGTTCCGGGACTAGCGGGAGGGTAGAGACCCAGTACTTC

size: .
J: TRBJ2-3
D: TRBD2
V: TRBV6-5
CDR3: CARGYGGSPEETQYF
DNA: TGTGCCAGGGGTTACGGGGGGTCGCCCGAGGAGACCCAGTATTTT

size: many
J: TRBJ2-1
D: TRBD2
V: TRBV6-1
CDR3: CASRTGTSGANEQFF
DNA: TGTGCCAGCAGAACTGGGACTAGCGGGGCCAATGAGCAGTTCTTC

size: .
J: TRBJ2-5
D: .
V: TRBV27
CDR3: CASRWLGGLDQETQYF
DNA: TGTGCCAGCAGGTGGCTCGGGGGACTCGACCAAGAGACCCAGTATTTC

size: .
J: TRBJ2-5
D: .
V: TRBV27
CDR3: CARRTGFRYTETQYF
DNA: TGTGCCAGGAGGACGGGGTTTCGTTACACAGAGACCCAGTATTTC

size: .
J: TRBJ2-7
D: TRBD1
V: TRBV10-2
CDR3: CASRMTGGHEQYF
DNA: TGCGCCAGCAGGATGACAGGGGGCCACGAGCAGTACTTC

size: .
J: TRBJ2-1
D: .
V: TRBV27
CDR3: CATRGGTGDEQFF
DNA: TGTGCCACACGCGGGGGCACGGGGGATGAGCAGTTCTTC

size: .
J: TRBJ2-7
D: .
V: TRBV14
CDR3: CASSHLGPSSYEQYF
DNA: TGTGCCAGCAGCCACCTTGGACCGAGCTCCTACGAGCAGTACTTC

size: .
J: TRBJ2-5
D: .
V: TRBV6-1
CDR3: CASSELSSGRETQYF
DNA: TGTGCCAGCAGTGAACTGTCCTCGGGGAGGGAGACCCAGTACTTC

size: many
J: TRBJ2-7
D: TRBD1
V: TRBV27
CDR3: CASSTGWAYEQYF
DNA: TGTGCCAGCTCGACAGGGTGGGCCTACGAGCAGTACTTC

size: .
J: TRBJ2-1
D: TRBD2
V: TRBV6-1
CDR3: CASRSSGNNDEQFF
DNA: TGTGCCAGTAGGTCTAGCGGGAATAACGATGAGCAGTTTTTT